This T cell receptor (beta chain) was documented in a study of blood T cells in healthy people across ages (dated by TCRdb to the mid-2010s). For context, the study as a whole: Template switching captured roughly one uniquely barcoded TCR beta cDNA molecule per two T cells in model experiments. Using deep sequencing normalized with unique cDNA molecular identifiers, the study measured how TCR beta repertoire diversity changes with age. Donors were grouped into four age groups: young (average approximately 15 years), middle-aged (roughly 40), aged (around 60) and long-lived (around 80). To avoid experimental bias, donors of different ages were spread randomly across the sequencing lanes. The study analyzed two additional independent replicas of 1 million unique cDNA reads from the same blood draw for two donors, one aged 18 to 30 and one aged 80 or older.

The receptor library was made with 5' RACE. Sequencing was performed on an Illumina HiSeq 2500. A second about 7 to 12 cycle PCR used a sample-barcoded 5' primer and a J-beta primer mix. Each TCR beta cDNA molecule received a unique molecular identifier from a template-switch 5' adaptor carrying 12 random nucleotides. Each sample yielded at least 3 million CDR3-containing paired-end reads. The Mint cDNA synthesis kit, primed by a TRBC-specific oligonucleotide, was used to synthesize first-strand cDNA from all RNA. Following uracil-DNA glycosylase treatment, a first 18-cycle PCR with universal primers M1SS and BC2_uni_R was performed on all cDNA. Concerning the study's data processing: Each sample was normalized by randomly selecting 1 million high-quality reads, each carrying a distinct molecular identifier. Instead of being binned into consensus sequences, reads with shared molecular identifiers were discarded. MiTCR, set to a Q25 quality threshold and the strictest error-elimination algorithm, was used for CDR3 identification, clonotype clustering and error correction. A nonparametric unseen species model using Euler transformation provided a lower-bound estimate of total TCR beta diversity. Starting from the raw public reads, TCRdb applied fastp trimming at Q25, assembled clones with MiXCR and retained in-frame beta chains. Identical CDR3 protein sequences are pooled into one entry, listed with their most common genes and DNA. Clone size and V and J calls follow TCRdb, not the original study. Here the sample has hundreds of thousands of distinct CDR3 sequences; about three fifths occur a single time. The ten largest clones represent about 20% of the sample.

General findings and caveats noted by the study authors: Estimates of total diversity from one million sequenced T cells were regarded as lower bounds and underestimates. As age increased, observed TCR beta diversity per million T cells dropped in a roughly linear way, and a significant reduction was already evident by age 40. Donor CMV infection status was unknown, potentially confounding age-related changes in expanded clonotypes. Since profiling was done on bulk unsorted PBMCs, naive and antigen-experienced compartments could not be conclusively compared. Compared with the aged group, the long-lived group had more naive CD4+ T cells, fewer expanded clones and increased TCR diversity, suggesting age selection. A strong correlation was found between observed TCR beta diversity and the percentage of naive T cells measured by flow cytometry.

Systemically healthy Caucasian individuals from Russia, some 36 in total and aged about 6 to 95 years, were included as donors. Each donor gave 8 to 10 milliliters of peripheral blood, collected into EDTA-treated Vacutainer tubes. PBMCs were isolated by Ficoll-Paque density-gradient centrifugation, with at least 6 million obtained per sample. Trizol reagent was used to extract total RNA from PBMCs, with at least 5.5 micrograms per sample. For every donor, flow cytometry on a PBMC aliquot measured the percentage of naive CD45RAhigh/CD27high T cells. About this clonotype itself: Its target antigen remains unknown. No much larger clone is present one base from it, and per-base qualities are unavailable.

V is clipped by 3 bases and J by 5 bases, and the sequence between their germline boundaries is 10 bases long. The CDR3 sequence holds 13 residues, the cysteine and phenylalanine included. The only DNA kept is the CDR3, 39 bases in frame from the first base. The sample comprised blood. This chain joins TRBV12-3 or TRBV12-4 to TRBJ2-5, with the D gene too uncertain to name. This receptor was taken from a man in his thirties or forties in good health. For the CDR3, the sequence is CASSFIAGETQYF. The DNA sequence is TGTGCCAGCAGTTTTATAGCCGGCGAGACCCAGTACTTC.